Presented here are 26 T cell receptor beta chains from one specimen sequenced in a study of OX40 agonist ivuxolimab in advanced cancers. The library was produced with the immunoSEQ multiplex PCR assay. TCRdb took over this immuneACCESS table, retaining in-frame rearrangements with V and J assigned. Such tables are incomplete; in checked studies, under half of the missing clones stem from an unresolved V gene, and the remainder is unexplained. The sample table records about 59,000 clones; around 87% of these occur just once. 0.37% of the sample goes to the ten largest clones. The specimen comprised CD4+ or CD8+ T cells sorted from blood, sampled in a trial of the OX40 agonist ivuxolimab. The source is an adult with an advanced solid tumor such as melanoma, head and neck, liver or kidney cancer.

The chain couples TRBV11-3 to TRBJ2-3, with D unresolved. The germline V and J ends were trimmed by 1 base and 2 bases, with 10 bases remaining between them. The germline gives CDR1 SGHNT, CDR2 YENEEA. The length of the CDR3 is 15 residues. The CDR3 DNA reads as TGTGCCAGCAGCTTAGGGGCAGGTTTCACAGATACGCAGTATTTT. As protein: CASSLGAGFTDTQYF.

The genes are TRBV30 and TRBJ1-6; no clear D gene. CDR1 and CDR2 (germline): GTSNPN, SVGIG (reference sequence). The CDR3 has 14 amino acids. V shed 0 bases and J shed 5 bases, with 8 bases lying between them. The CDR3 DNA reads TGTGCCTGGAGTGTGGACTCAAATAATTCACCCCTCCACTTT. It specifies CAWSVDSNNSPLHF.

The V and J genes are TRBV5-4 and TRBJ1-2; weak D call: TRBD1 (5 bases). There are 15 residues in the CDR3. The germline V and J ends were trimmed by 0 bases and 1 base, with 10 bases remaining between them. Germline V gene data show CDR1 as SGHNT and CDR2 as YYREEE (reference sequence). The CDR3 DNA sequence: TGTGCCAGCAGCTTGGGGGGGACCAATAACTATGGCTACACCTTC. Its protein product is CASSLGGTNNYGYTF.

As DNA, the CDR3 is TGTGCCAGCAGTCCTAGCGGCCCCTATATTGAGGGGCAGTATTTT. Amino acids: CASSPSGPYIEGQYF. The rearrangement uses TRBV6-6 and TRBJ2-3, with TRBD2 identical over 7 bases. Unmatched junction bases numbered 16, after V lost 5 bases and J lost 11 bases. Germline V lookup: CDR1 MNHNY, CDR2 SVGAGI (reference sequence). The CDR3 runs to 15 residues.

This chain uses TRBV7-9 with TRBJ1-6; possibly TRBD1 for D (6 bases). Per germline, CDR1 SEHNR and CDR2 FQNEAQ (reference sequence). The CDR3 runs to 13 residues. V was pared by 4 bases and J by 10 bases, with 11 bases between. In DNA, the CDR3 is TGTGCCAGCAGCTCCGAGGGGGGATCACCCCTCCACTTT. Translated, it gives CASSSEGGSPLHF.

This clone appeared once. The genes are TRBV4-1 and TRBJ1-2; D gene ambiguous. Germline assignment: CDR1 MGHRA and CDR2 YSYEKL. CDR3 length: 15 amino acids. V was clipped by 1 base and J by 0 bases, with 9 bases between them. CDR3 amino acids: CASSQVIRSNYGYTF. For the CDR3, the DNA is TGCGCCAGCAGCCAAGTGATCCGGTCTAACTATGGCTACACCTTC.

This chain connects TRBV7-9 to TRBJ2-2, with D unresolved. With 6 bases removed from V and 1 base from J, the gap between germline ends came to 9 bases. The CDR3 consists of 14 residues. The germline V gene has CDR1 SEHNR and CDR2 FQNEAQ (reference sequence). CDR3 sequence reads: CASSFGRNTGELFF. The CDR3 region has the DNA TGTGCCAGCAGTTTCGGCCGGAACACCGGGGAGCTGTTTTTT.

The chain joins TRBV11-3 to TRBJ2-2, with D tentatively TRBD2 (5 bases). Germline loops: CDR1 SGHNT, CDR2 YENEEA. Trimming took 4 bases from V and 0 from J, leaving 15 bases between them. The CDR3 runs 17 residues. The CDR3 protein is CASSSRPGSPNTGELFF. In nucleotides, the CDR3 is TGTGCCAGCAGCTCCAGACCGGGGAGCCCGAACACCGGGGAGCTGTTTTTT.

The chain employs TRBV6-5 and TRBJ1-1; no definite D call. Germline V gene sequence: CDR1 MNHEY, CDR2 SVGAGI. This CDR3 is built from 13 residues. With 6 bases removed from V and 1 base from J, the gap between germline ends came to 9 bases. The CDR3 loop reads CASSLQSNTEAFF. The CDR3 DNA sequence: TGTGCCAGCAGCTTACAGTCGAACACTGAAGCTTTCTTT.

The V call is TRBV10-1, the J call TRBJ2-5; 13 nucleotides agree with TRBD2. V was pared by 5 bases and J by 2 bases, with 8 bases of the junction left unmatched. Looked up from germline, CDR1 is WNHNN and CDR2 is SYGVQD (reference sequence). The CDR3 runs 17 residues. The CDR3 region has the DNA TGCGCCAGCAGTAATCCGGGACTAGCGGGATCTCAAGAGACCCAGTACTTC. Its translation: CASSNPGLAGSQETQYF.

This clone appeared a single time. The DNA of the CDR3 is TGTGCCAGCAGTTCCTTAGCGGGAGGGTTAGATACGCAGTATTTT. This encodes CASSSLAGGLDTQYF. This chain joins TRBV27 and TRBJ2-3, with TRBD2 matching 11 bases. Germline loops: CDR1 MNHEY, CDR2 SMNVEV (reference sequence). Germline trimming cut 4 bases from V and 5 bases from J; bases unmatched to any gene: 5. The CDR3 extends over 15 amino acids.

This chain joins TRBV4-1 and TRBJ1-5; tentatively, D is TRBD1 (5 bases). Trimming shortened V by 0 bases and J by 4 bases, and 16 bases separated the two germline ends. The length of the CDR3 is 17 residues. Germline V lookup: CDR1 MGHRA, CDR2 YSYEKL. CDR3 DNA sequence: TGCGCCAGCAGCCAAGATCGCTTTGACAGACTTAATCAGCCCCAGCATTTT. It translates to CASSQDRFDRLNQPQHF.

The J gene is TRBJ1-1, the V gene TRBV5-1, with 8 bases that match TRBD1. The CDR3 is made up of 14 amino acids. Germline assignment: CDR1 SGHRS and CDR2 YFSETQ. The V gene end was trimmed by 7 bases and the J gene end by 0 bases; junction bases not matched to a gene: 5. CDR3 sequence reads: CASSGQGVNTEAFF. For the CDR3, the DNA is TGCGCCAGCTCCGGACAGGGAGTGAACACTGAAGCTTTCTTT.

This clone was counted once. The chain combines TRBV10-3 with TRBJ1-1; perhaps TRBD1 as D (6 bases). The V and J ends lost 0 bases and 1 base respectively, with 9 bases between them. There are 15 residues in the CDR3. Germline V gives CDR1 ENHRY, CDR2 SYGVKD. The CDR3 coding sequence is TGTGCCATCAGTGAGTCGGGGGGCCAGAACACTGAAGCTTTCTTT. Its protein product is CAISESGGQNTEAFF.

This clone was recorded only once. This chain joins TRBV7-9 and TRBJ2-3, with TRBD2 identical over 7 bases. This CDR3 is 16 amino acids long. Germline CDR1 is SEHNR and CDR2 is FQNEAQ (reference sequence). V was pared by 1 base and J by 1 base, with 5 bases of the junction left unmatched. The CDR3 coding sequence is TGTGCCAGCAGCTTAGGGACTAGTTCCGGCACAGATACGCAGTATTTT. Protein product: CASSLGTSSGTDTQYF.

The chain carries TRBV5-1 and TRBJ2-3; 9 positions agree with TRBD1. Germline-derived CDR1 and CDR2 are SGHRS and YFSETQ. This CDR3 is built from 15 residues. V shed 0 bases, J shed 4 bases, and the junction held 3 bases outside the gene matches. Written as DNA, the CDR3 is TGCGCCAGCAGCTTGGCTAGACAGGGGGCAGATACGCAGTATTTT. Encoded protein: CASSLARQGADTQYF.

This clone was recorded only once. The rearrangement links TRBV18 to TRBJ2-3, with 10 nucleotides matching TRBD2. The CDR3 totals 16 residues. V shed 4 bases and J 2 bases; nucleotides not matched to a gene: 6. Germline V gene data show CDR1 as KGHSH and CDR2 as LQKENI. CDR3 amino acids: CASSLSLAGSTDTQYF. Here the CDR3 DNA reads TGTGCCAGCTCACTCTCACTAGCGGGGTCCACAGATACGCAGTATTTT.

This chain connects TRBV9 to TRBJ2-7; TRBD2 matches at 12 bases. There are 19 residues in the CDR3. V gave up 0 bases and J gave up 2 bases; unmatched junction bases: 12. Germline lookup yields CDR1 SGDLS and CDR2 YYNGEE. The CDR3 is CASSVGSSGRAEVTYEQYF. CDR3 DNA: TGTGCCAGCAGCGTAGGGTCTAGCGGGAGGGCCGAGGTTACCTACGAGCAGTACTTC.

The chain links TRBV30 to TRBJ2-5, with TRBD1 matching 8 bases. Germline CDR1 and CDR2: GTSNPN and SVGIG (reference sequence). There are 14 residues in the CDR3. The junction had 9 bases not matched to a gene; V was cut back by 3 bases and J by 6 bases. The DNA of the CDR3 is TGTGCCTGGAGAGCCTCCGGGACAGGAAAGACCCAGTACTTC. Translated, it gives CAWRASGTGKTQYF.

This sequence joins TRBV7-9 and TRBJ2-3; no definite D call. This CDR3 has 13 amino acids. The germline CDR1 and CDR2 sequences are SEHNR and FQNEAQ (reference sequence). Between the trimmed V and J ends, which lost 1 base and 5 bases, there was a span of 7 bases. CDR3 in DNA: TGTGCCAGCAGCTTAGAGGGCATAGATACGCAGTATTTT. This encodes CASSLEGIDTQYF.

This clone was counted a few times. V usage is TRBV19 and J usage is TRBJ1-5; no firm D call. The germline gives CDR1 LNHDA, CDR2 SQIVND (reference sequence). This CDR3 is 15 amino acids long. V was pared by 5 bases and J by 0 bases, with 11 bases between. The CDR3 DNA follows: TGTGCCAGTAGTGAGAGACCATATAGCAATCAGCCCCAGCATTTT. It yields the protein CASSERPYSNQPQHF.

A few counts support this clone. The V call is TRBV2, the J call TRBJ1-1; D remains unclear. The V gene's germline CDR1 is SNHLY and CDR2 FYNNEI. V was trimmed by 4 bases and J by 0 bases, leaving 6 bases between them. This CDR3 has 13 residues. The DNA of the CDR3 is TGTGCCAGCAGTGTAGACCTGAACACTGAAGCTTTCTTT. Its translation is CASSVDLNTEAFF.

This sequence joins TRBV6-4 and TRBJ1-5, with D perhaps matching TRBD1 (5 bases). CDR3 length equals 15 residues. Per the germline V gene, CDR1 is MRHNA and CDR2 is SNTAGT. V was shortened by 4 bases and J by 6 bases, with 16 bases between the two germline ends. The CDR3 sequence is CASSGGTVRAQPQHF. DNA for the CDR3: TGTGCCAGCAGTGGAGGGACGGTAAGGGCTCAGCCCCAGCATTTT.

The CDR3 here is CASSRLSGEKLFF. The CDR3 bases are TGTGCCAGCAGCCGCCTCTCCGGGGAAAAACTGTTTTTT. The chain combines TRBV14 with TRBJ1-4; no reliable D call. The length of the CDR3 is 13 residues. Germline V gives CDR1 SGHDN, CDR2 FVKESK. The ends were cut back, 4 bases at V and 8 bases at J, with 11 bases in the middle.

This clone was observed once. Other DNA sequences from this sample encode an identical CDR3 as well. The V and J genes are TRBV18 and TRBJ1-1, with 7 positions matching TRBD1. The CDR3 has 14 residues. Germline trimming cut 0 bases from V and 2 bases from J; bases unmatched to any gene: 0. From germline, CDR1 is KGHSH and CDR2 LQKENI. The CDR3 protein is CASSPPGGNTEAFF. Written as DNA, the CDR3 is TGTGCCAGCTCACCACCAGGGGGCAACACTGAAGCTTTCTTT.

The chain is built from TRBV30 and TRBJ1-1; D uncertain. Trimming took off 0 bases at V and 0 bases at J, with 17 bases between the two ends. The V gene's germline CDR1 is GTSNPN and CDR2 SVGIG (reference sequence). CDR3 length equals 17 residues. The CDR3 coding sequence is TGTGCCTGGAGTGTACGTCCATTTAGGGCAGTGAACACTGAAGCTTTCTTT. It yields the protein CAWSVRPFRAVNTEAFF.